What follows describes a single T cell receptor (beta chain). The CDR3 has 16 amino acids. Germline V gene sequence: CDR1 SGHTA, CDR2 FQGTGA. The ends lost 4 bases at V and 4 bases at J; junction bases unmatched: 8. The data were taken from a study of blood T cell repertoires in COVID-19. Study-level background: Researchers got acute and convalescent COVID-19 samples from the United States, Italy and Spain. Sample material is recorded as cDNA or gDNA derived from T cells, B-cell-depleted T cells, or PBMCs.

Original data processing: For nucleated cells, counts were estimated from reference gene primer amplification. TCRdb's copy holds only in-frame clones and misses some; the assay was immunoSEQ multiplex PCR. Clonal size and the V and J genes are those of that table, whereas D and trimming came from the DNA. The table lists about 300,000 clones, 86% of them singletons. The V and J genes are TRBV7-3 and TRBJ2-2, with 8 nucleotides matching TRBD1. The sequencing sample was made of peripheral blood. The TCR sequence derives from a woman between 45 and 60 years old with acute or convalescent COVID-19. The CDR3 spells CASSSPDRVSTGELFF. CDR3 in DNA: TGTGCCAGCAGCTCCCCGGACAGGGTCAGCACCGGGGAGCTGTTTTTT. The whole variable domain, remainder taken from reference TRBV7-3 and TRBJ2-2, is GAGVSQTPSNKVTEKGKYVELRCDPISGHTALYWYRQSLGQGPEFLIYFQGTGAADDSGLPNDRFFAVRPEGSVSTLKIQRTERGDSAVYLCASSSPDRVSTGELFFGEGSRLTVL.